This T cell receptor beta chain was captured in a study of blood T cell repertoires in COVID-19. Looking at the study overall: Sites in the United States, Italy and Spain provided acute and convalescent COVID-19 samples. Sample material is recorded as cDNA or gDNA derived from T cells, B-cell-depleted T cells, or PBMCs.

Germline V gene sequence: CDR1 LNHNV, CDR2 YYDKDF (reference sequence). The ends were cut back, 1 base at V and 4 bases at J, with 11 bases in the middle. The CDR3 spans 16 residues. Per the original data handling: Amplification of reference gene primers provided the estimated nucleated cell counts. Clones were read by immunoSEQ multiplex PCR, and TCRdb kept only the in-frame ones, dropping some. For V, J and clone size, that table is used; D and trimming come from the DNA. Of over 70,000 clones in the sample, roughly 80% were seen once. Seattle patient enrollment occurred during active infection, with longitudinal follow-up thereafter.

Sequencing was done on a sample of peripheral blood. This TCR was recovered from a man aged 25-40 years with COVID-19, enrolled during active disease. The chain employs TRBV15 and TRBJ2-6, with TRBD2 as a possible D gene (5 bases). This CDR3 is CATSRVELVGANVLTF. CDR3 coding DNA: TGTGCCACCAGCAGAGTCGAACTAGTGGGGGCCAACGTCCTGACTTTC.